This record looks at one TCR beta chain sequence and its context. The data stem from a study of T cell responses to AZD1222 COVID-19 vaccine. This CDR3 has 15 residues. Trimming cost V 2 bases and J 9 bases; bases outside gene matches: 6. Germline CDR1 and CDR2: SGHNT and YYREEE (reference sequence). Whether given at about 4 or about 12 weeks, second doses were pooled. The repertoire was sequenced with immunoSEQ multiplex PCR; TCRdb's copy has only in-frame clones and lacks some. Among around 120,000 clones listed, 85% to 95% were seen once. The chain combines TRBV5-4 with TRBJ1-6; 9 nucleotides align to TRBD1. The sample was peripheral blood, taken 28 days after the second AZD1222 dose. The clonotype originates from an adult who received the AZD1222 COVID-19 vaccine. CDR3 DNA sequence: TGTGCCAGCAGCTTAAACAGGGGGCTGGGTTCACCCCTCCACTTT. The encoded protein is CASSLNRGLGSPLHF.